The 17 T cell receptor beta chains below come from one sample, sequenced in a study of cytomegalovirus exposure and HLA in healthy donors. 60 Vbeta and 13 Jbeta primers were used in PCR. Assay used: immunoSEQ multiplex PCR; TCRdb lists only in-frame clones, some missing. The sample records 90,000 to 110,000 clones, around 75% being singletons. Sequences were obtained from PBMCs. The source of these receptors is a middle-aged man in good health and CMV-seronegative.

The V gene is TRBV23-1, the J gene TRBJ2-2; D is perhaps TRBD1 (6 bases). TRBV23-1 is assigned to the ORF class and has an uncertain function. The V gene lost 0 bases and the J gene lost 4 bases, with 21 bases spanning the gap. The CDR3 length is 19 residues. In DNA form, the CDR3 reads TGCGCCAGCAGTCAATCAACAGGGCCCTCCGGGTGGCGCACCGGGGAGCTGTTTTTT. Its translation: CASSQSTGPSGWRTGELFF.

This clone was seen more than once but under ten times. V and J are TRBV7-9 and TRBJ2-7, with 9 bases matching TRBD1. The CDR3 covers 13 residues. Germline CDR1 SEHNR, CDR2 FQNEAQ (reference sequence). Unmatched junction bases numbered 6, after V lost 8 bases and J lost 4 bases. This CDR3 reads CASLGQGEYEQYF. The CDR3 nucleotides read TGTGCCAGCCTGGGACAGGGAGAATACGAGCAGTACTTC. Full variable domain (outside the CDR3, taken from reference TRBV7-9 and TRBJ2-7): DTGVSQNPRHKITKRGQNVTFRCDPISEHNRLYWYRQTLGQGPEFLTYFQNEAQLEKSRLLSDRFSAERPKGSFSTLEIQRTEQGDSAMYLCASLGQGEYEQYFGPGTRLTVT.

The chain combines TRBV5-3 with TRBJ1-1, with D hard to call. TRBV5-3 is an ORF, with its function uncertain. V dropped 3 bases and J dropped 7 bases, with 19 bases sitting between them. CDR3 length: 15 residues. CDR3 nucleotides: TGTGCCAGAAGCTCGGGGAACTGGAGGAGGGTTGAAGCTTTCTTT. As protein: CARSSGNWRRVEAFF.

This clone appeared a few times. The chain has TRBV11-2 and TRBJ2-7; 9 nucleotides agree with TRBD2. Germline loops: CDR1 SGHAT, CDR2 FQNNGV. This CDR3 has 14 amino acids. J lost 5 bases, V lost 3 bases, and 5 bases had no gene match. CDR3 bases: TGTGCCAGCAGCTTTCTGGGACTAGCCCACGAGCAGTACTTC. This sequence encodes CASSFLGLAHEQYF.

V and J are TRBV14 and TRBJ2-3; TRBD2 agrees at 7 bases. The CDR3 is made up of 19 amino acids. Germline V gene data show CDR1 as SGHDN and CDR2 as FVKESK. Losses at the gene ends were 0 bases for V and 4 bases for J; bases not matched to a gene: 16. The CDR3 bases are TGTGCCAGCAGCCAAGATATTTTTTTCGCGGCGGGAGTCCCAGATACGCAGTATTTT. It encodes CASSQDIFFAAGVPDTQYF. Full variable domain (rest looked up from reference TRBV14 and TRBJ2-3): EAGVTQFPSHSVIEKGQTVTLRCDPISGHDNLYWYRRVMGKEIKFLLHFVKESKQDESGMPNNRFLAERTGGTYSTLKVQPAELEDSGVYFCASSQDIFFAAGVPDTQYFGPGTRLTVL.

The chain carries TRBV5-4 and TRBJ2-2; D is undetermined. The CDR3 spans 12 residues. Germline loops: CDR1 SGHNT, CDR2 YYREEE (reference sequence). V was cut by 0 bases and J by 7 bases, with 4 bases left in between. The CDR3 region has the DNA TGTGCCAGCAGCTTGGGACTCGGGGAGCTGTTTTTT. As protein: CASSLGLGELFF.

V is TRBV19 and J is TRBJ1-4; D is perhaps TRBD1 (5 bases). The CDR3 totals 17 residues. Germline loops: CDR1 LNHDA, CDR2 SQIVND (reference sequence). Trimming removed 3 bases from V and 3 bases from J, with 17 bases in between. CDR3 sequence (DNA): TGTGCCAGTAGTATCCGGGACTCGGCTTCGGCTAATGAAAAACTGTTTTTT. Translated, it gives CASSIRDSASANEKLFF.

This clone was counted only a few times. The chain joins TRBV19 to TRBJ2-4; TRBD2 matches at 8 bases. Germline V gene lookup returns CDR1 LNHDA and CDR2 SQIVND (reference sequence). The trim removed 5 bases at V and 3 bases at J, leaving 12 bases unmatched. The length of the CDR3 is 17 residues. CDR3: CASSATGSGRGKNIQYF. In DNA form, the CDR3 reads TGTGCCAGTAGTGCGACCGGCAGCGGGAGAGGCAAAAACATTCAGTACTTC.

This chain joins TRBV5-1 and TRBJ2-1; possibly TRBD2 for D (6 bases). The CDR3 consists of 13 residues. The V end lost 7 bases, the J end lost 6 bases, and 14 bases lay between the germline ends. Germline CDR1 reads SGHRS; CDR2 reads YFSETQ. The CDR3 reads CASAGLPPNEQFF. The CDR3 coding sequence is TGCGCCAGCGCCGGACTACCACCCAATGAGCAGTTCTTC.

V usage is TRBV6-5 and J usage is TRBJ2-5; D is possibly TRBD1 (10 bases). The end of the DNA fits TRBJ2-7 better, so the J call may be wrong. Per germline, CDR1 MNHEY and CDR2 SVGAGI. The CDR3 is 15 amino acids. The CDR3 loop reads CASSRTGGLASEQYF. In nucleotides, the CDR3 is TGTGCCAGCAGCCGGACAGGGGGACTAGCCTCCGAGCAGTACTTC.

This chain uses TRBV18 with TRBJ2-7, with TRBD1 as a possible D gene (6 bases). The germline CDR1 and CDR2 sequences are KGHSH and LQKENI. Between the trimmed V and J ends, which lost 6 bases and 7 bases, there was a span of 16 bases. This CDR3 has 13 amino acids. CDR3 sequence reads: CASSPTGTPEQYF. CDR3 DNA: TGTGCCAGCTCCCCCACCGGGACACCAGAGCAGTACTTC. Using reference TRBV18 and TRBJ2-7 for the parts outside the CDR3, the full variable domain is NAGVMQNPRHLVRRRGQEARLRCSPMKGHSHVYWYRQLPEEGLKFMVYLQKENIIDESGMPKERFSAEFPKEGPSILRIQQVVRGDSAAYFCASSPTGTPEQYFGPGTRLTVT.

This chain uses TRBV29-1 with TRBJ1-2; weak D call: TRBD1 (5 bases). CDR3 length equals 10 residues. Germline lookup yields CDR1 SQVTM and CDR2 ANQGSEA. V lost 7 bases and J lost 3, with 6 bases in between. Here the CDR3 reads CSGGDYGYTF. The CDR3 region has the DNA TGCAGCGGGGGGGACTATGGCTACACCTTC.

The rearrangement uses TRBV6-5 and TRBJ2-2; 9 bases are shared with TRBD1. Germline V gene sequence: CDR1 MNHEY, CDR2 SVGAGI. V trimming: 5 bases; J trimming: 4 bases; junction bases outside the gene matches: 5. The CDR3 sequence is 15 residues long. The CDR3 DNA reads TGTGCCAGCAGTAAGGACAGGGGAGGCACCGGGGAGCTGTTTTTT. Protein product: CASSKDRGGTGELFF.

The CDR3 DNA follows: TGTGCCAGCAGTGACCCTATGCGGCCTACACGGCAGTATTTT. Amino acids: CASSDPMRPTRQYF. The J gene is TRBJ2-3, the V gene TRBV6-4; D ambiguous. Deletions cut 2 bases from V and 11 bases from J, with 17 bases between. Per the germline V gene, CDR1 is MRHNA and CDR2 is SNTAGT. This CDR3 is built from 14 residues.

This sequence joins TRBV13 and TRBJ2-3; 12 nucleotides align to TRBD2. Germline-derived CDR1 and CDR2 are PRHDT and FYEKMQ (reference sequence). The CDR3 sequence is 17 residues long. J lost 4 bases, V lost 4 bases, and 9 bases had no gene match. The CDR3, as DNA: TGTGCCAGCAGCTCAATGACTAGCGGGAGAGCTGCAGATACGCAGTATTTT. Protein sequence: CASSSMTSGRAADTQYF.

The J gene is TRBJ2-7, the V gene TRBV18; 7 nucleotides agree with TRBD1. CDR1 KGHSH and CDR2 LQKENI come from the germline V gene. CDR3 length: 16 residues. J gave up 0 bases and V 3 bases, and 8 bases lay outside the gene matches. In nucleotides, the CDR3 is TGTGCCAGCTCACCTCAGACAGGGTCGGGCTCCTACGAGCAGTACTTC. Residues: CASSPQTGSGSYEQYF. The variable domain in full, completed from reference TRBV18 and TRBJ2-7, reads NAGVMQNPRHLVRRRGQEARLRCSPMKGHSHVYWYRQLPEEGLKFMVYLQKENIIDESGMPKERFSAEFPKEGPSILRIQQVVRGDSAAYFCASSPQTGSGSYEQYFGPGTRLTVT.

Here the CDR3 DNA reads TGTGCCAGCAGCCGCGGCAGCACCAATACCTACGAGCAGTACTTC. Its protein product is CASSRGSTNTYEQYF. The chain is built from TRBV7-2 and TRBJ2-7, with D unresolved. CDR3 size: 15 residues. Germline values: CDR1 SGHTA, CDR2 FQGNSA. V was shortened by 5 bases and J by 2 bases, with 16 bases between the two germline ends.